The T cell receptor beta chain under discussion was sequenced for a study of blood T cell repertoires in COVID-19. This CDR3 contains 14 residues. V dropped 4 bases and J dropped 4 bases, with 11 bases sitting between them. Germline lookup yields CDR1 LGHNT and CDR2 FRNRAP. This clone was found once. The table came from immunoSEQ multiplex PCR; TCRdb's copy has only in-frame clones and leaves some out. This sample carries about 220,000 clones, approximately 88% of them seen once, and the ten largest clones take roughly 2.4%. Sequencing was performed on PBMCs or T cells enriched from blood (not recorded which). The receptor's source is a woman aged 40 to 55 with acute COVID-19. The chain employs TRBV12-5 and TRBJ1-5, with D tentatively TRBD1 (6 bases). CDR3 sequence reads: CASGYSGANQPQHF. The CDR3 bases are TGTGCTAGTGGTTACTCAGGGGCTAATCAGCCCCAGCATTTT.